The clone carrying this TCR beta chain was found many times. No antigen is known for it. The sample originates from a study of T cells after yellow fever vaccination. For the study at large: SMART-Seq v4 Ultra Low Input served to prepare low-cell-number fractions. Study results and caveats: The secondary response was weaker but peaked faster, day 5 versus 15. Some clonotypes, a small share, were shared between CD4 and CD8 compartments.

Each CDR3 protein gets one entry after TCRdb re-called the 5' RACE reads with MiXCR. In the table there are 200,000 to 250,000 distinct CDR3 sequences, approximately 3.2% of which are singletons. Germline values: CDR1 MGHRA, CDR2 YSYEKL. The CDR3 covers 15 residues. J gave up 6 bases and V 3 bases, and 6 bases lay outside the gene matches. This receptor was identified in a man between 18 and 35 years old who received the YFV17D yellow fever vaccine. The V and J genes are TRBV4-1 and TRBJ2-2, with 8 nucleotides matching TRBD1. Sample: CD4+ T cells sorted from PBMCs, taken 10 days after the yellow fever booster vaccination. The CDR3 bases are TGCGCCAGCAGCCAGGACAGGGAGGTGGCCGGGGAGCTGTTTTTT. The encoded protein is CASSQDREVAGELFF.